This entry concerns a single T cell receptor (beta chain). The antigen remains unidentified. TCRdb's table, derived via immunoSEQ multiplex PCR, lists solely in-frame clones and lacks some. This table holds about 25,000 clones, roughly nine tenths found once. The data were taken from a study of chemoradiotherapy in HPV16-positive cancers. In the study overall: Candidate HPV-specific clones and shared TCR motifs came from a couple of HPV16-positive patients.

Overall study findings and caveats: For HPV16-positive patients, expanding HPV-responsive T cells associated with longer recurrence-free survival. Non-HPV-specific T cells did not expand in tumors during treatment, whereas candidate HPV-specific clones and E7-related motifs did.

Over chemoradiotherapy, repertoires were sampled more than once. Trimming took 3 bases from V and 0 from J; bases not matched to a gene: 9. CDR3 length equals 17 residues. Looked up from germline, CDR1 is KGHSH and CDR2 is LQKENI. The sequence derives from a human donor with HPV-associated anogenital cancer. This sample comprised blood, obtained from a patient who underwent chemoradiotherapy. This chain uses TRBV18 with TRBJ2-3; 7 nucleotides agree with TRBD2. The CDR3 spells CASSPRTAGESTDTQYF. DNA of the CDR3: TGTGCCAGCTCACCCCGGACGGCGGGAGAAAGCACAGATACGCAGTATTTT.